The 24 T cell receptor beta chains listed next were all sequenced from one sample in a study. TCRdb used MiXCR to reprocess the 5' RACE reads, holding one entry per CDR3 protein. The table records thousands of distinct CDR3 sequences, 16% of them present only once. Sequenced input: memory CD4+ T cells sorted from blood. Sample subset: memory CD4+ T cells, CD4+CD45RO+CD25-. All receptors derive from a female donor with breast cancer.

This clonotype is classed as medium-sized (0.01 to 0.1%). The genes are TRBV7-3 and TRBJ2-5; a weak D match, TRBD1 (6 bases). V was cut by 4 bases and J by 5 bases, with 11 bases left in between. The germline V gene has CDR1 SGHTA and CDR2 FQGTGA. CDR3 length: 13 residues. This chain's CDR3 is CASSWARGETQYF. CDR3 DNA: TGTGCCAGCAGCTGGGCGAGGGGGGAGACCCAGTACTTC.

The V and J genes are TRBV12-3 or TRBV12-4 and TRBJ1-2; 9 bases match TRBD1. The length of the CDR3 is 14 residues. Trimming took 6 bases from V and 6 from J; bases not matched to a gene: 8. The CDR3 here is CASRPGQGFHGYTF. The CDR3 nucleotides read TGTGCCAGCAGGCCGGGACAGGGTTTCCATGGCTACACCTTC.

This clonotype counts as medium-sized. V is TRBV2 and J is TRBJ1-1, with 9 positions matching TRBD1. After removal of 4 bases from V and 0 bases from J, the junction contained 6 bases not matched to a gene. Germline loops: CDR1 SNHLY, CDR2 FYNNEI. The CDR3 is made up of 16 amino acids. Here the CDR3 DNA reads TGTGCCAGCAGTGCCCAGGGACAGGGAATGAACACTGAAGCTTTCTTT. As protein: CASSAQGQGMNTEAFF.

This clonotype is classed as medium-sized. The chain recombines TRBV24-1 with TRBJ2-3; the D is unclear. This CDR3 spans 13 amino acids. V lost 12 bases and J lost 5, with 17 bases in between. Per the germline V gene, CDR1 is KGHDR and CDR2 is SFDVKD. CDR3 sequence (DNA): TGTGCCCCCCGGCAAGGATTAAGAGATACGCAGTATTTT. It translates to CAPRQGLRDTQYF.

As for this clonotype: Compared with germline, one end of the junction differs, possibly owing to a read error. V and J are TRBV12-3 or TRBV12-4 and TRBJ2-5; D may match TRBD1 or TRBD2 (5 bases each). This CDR3 is 14 amino acids long. DNA for the CDR3: TGTGCCAACAGTTTACCGGGGACCCAAGATACCCAGTACTTC. Encoded protein: CANSLPGTQDTQYF.

By frequency in the sample, this clonotype is medium-sized. The V call is TRBV5-1, the J call TRBJ2-2, with 10 bases fitting TRBD1. The V segment lost 0 bases and the J segment 8 bases; nucleotides outside the gene matches: 10. The CDR3 is 17 amino acids. Germline V gene lookup returns CDR1 SGHRS and CDR2 YFSETQ. CDR3 DNA sequence: TGCGCCAGCAGCTTGGAGAGGACAGGGGGACGACCGGGGGAGCTGTTTTTT. Translated, it gives CASSLERTGGRPGELFF. The complete variable domain, with remaining parts taken from reference TRBV5-1 and TRBJ2-2, reads KAGVTQTPRYLIKTRGQQVTLSCSPISGHRSVSWYQQTPGQGLQFLFEYFSETQRNKGNFPGRFSGRQFSNSRSEMNVSTLELGDSALYLCASSLERTGGRPGELFFGEGSRLTVL.

This clonotype has at least ten counts. V and J are TRBV20-1 and TRBJ2-7; no reliable D call. V dropped 3 bases and J dropped 2 bases, with 14 bases sitting between them. Germline V lookup: CDR1 DFQATT, CDR2 SNEGSKA (reference sequence). The CDR3 length is 14 residues. CDR3 residues: CSARSMGKTYEQYF. CDR3 coding DNA: TGCAGTGCTAGGTCGATGGGGAAAACCTACGAGCAGTACTTC.

This clonotype was seen ten or more times. This chain joins TRBV11-2 and TRBJ2-4; 10 positions agree with TRBD2. Germline lookup yields CDR1 SGHAT and CDR2 FQNNGV. The CDR3 consists of 18 residues. With 3 bases clipped from V and 8 bases from J, the junction kept 16 bases outside the gene matches. CDR3 residues: CASSLGDLSGRAKDIQYF. In nucleotides, the CDR3 is TGTGCCAGCAGCTTGGGGGACTTGAGCGGGAGGGCCAAGGACATTCAGTACTTC. Complete variable domain (other parts from reference TRBV11-2 and TRBJ2-4): EAGVAQSPRYKIIEKRQSVAFWCNPISGHATLYWYQQILGQGPKLLIQFQNNGVVDDSQLPKDRFSAERLKGVDSTLKIQPAKLEDSAVYLCASSLGDLSGRAKDIQYFGAGTRLSVL.

In nucleotides, the CDR3 is TGTGCCAGCAGCTTAGGAGGGGTCACAGATACGCAGTATTTT. As protein: CASSLGGVTDTQYF. The V and J genes are TRBV7-2 and TRBJ2-3; D may correspond to TRBD1 or TRBD2 (5 bases each). V gave up 1 base and J gave up 2 bases, with 7 bases separating them. CDR3 length equals 14 residues. The germline CDR1 and CDR2 sequences are SGHTA and FQGNSA.

By sample fraction, this clonotype is medium-sized. The gene calls are TRBV9 and TRBJ2-5; D ambiguous. CDR1 is SGDLS, CDR2 YYNGEE, per germline. This CDR3 region has 14 residues. Deletions cut 0 bases from V and 5 bases from J, with 11 bases between. The CDR3 nucleotides are TGTGCCAGCAGCGTAGGAGTCTATACCGAGACCCAGTACTTC. As protein: CASSVGVYTETQYF.

This clonotype qualifies as medium-sized. This chain joins TRBV6-2 or TRBV6-3 and TRBJ2-1, with TRBD1 matching 9 bases. J lost 6 bases, V lost 9 bases, and 6 bases had no gene match. Germline CDR1 MNHEY, CDR2 SVGEGT. This CDR3 contains 13 residues. This CDR3 reads CASLQGAFNEQFF. Written as DNA, the CDR3 is TGTGCCAGTCTACAGGGGGCGTTCAATGAGCAGTTCTTC.

Worth noting for this clonotype: Since a much larger clone is just one base distant, this may be a read error. The CDR3 reads CASRVAGGIYEQYV. CDR3 coding DNA: TGTGCCAGCAGAGTAGCGGGAGGTATCTACGAGCAGTACGTC. V is TRBV28 and J is TRBJ2-7, with TRBD2 matching over 10 bases. Germline loops: CDR1 MDHEN, CDR2 SYDVKM. V was clipped by 6 bases and J by 3 bases; unmatched bases: 5. There are 14 residues in the CDR3.

This clonotype is termed medium-sized. This chain joins TRBV30 and TRBJ1-5, with D possibly matching TRBD1 (5 bases). The CDR3 loop spans 17 amino acids. Germline loops: CDR1 GTSNPN, CDR2 SVGIG (reference sequence). Deletions cut 1 base from V and 8 bases from J, with 24 bases between. The CDR3 reads CAWSERQGGVPKEPQHF. The DNA for the CDR3 is TGTGCCTGGAGTGAAAGGCAGGGTGGGGTTCCTAAAGAGCCCCAGCATTTT.

Regarding this clonotype: This may come from a read error, since a much larger clone is one base off. This sequence joins TRBV2 and TRBJ1-4; a weak D match, TRBD1 (5 bases). The CDR3 runs 15 residues. Germline V gene lookup returns CDR1 SNHLY and CDR2 FYNNEI. This CDR3 reads CAGSDVGATNEKLFF. The DNA of the CDR3 is TGTGCCGGCAGTGACGTGGGGGCAACTAATGAAAAACTGTTTTTT. The variable domain in full, completed from reference TRBV2 and TRBJ1-4, reads EPEVTQTPSHQVTQMGQEVILRCVPISNHLYFYWYRQILGQKVEFLVSFYNNEISEKSEIFDDQFSVERPDGSNFTLKIRSTKLEDSAMYFCAGSDVGATNEKLFFGSGTQLSVL.

This clonotype ranks as medium-sized. The chain employs TRBV20-1 and TRBJ2-2, with D unresolved. This CDR3 contains 16 residues. Trimming took 0 bases from V and 2 from J, leaving 13 bases between them. The germline CDR1 and CDR2 sequences are DFQATT and SNEGSKA (reference sequence). CDR3 loop: CSARDEAGENTGELFF. CDR3 DNA: TGCAGTGCTAGAGATGAGGCAGGCGAAAACACCGGGGAGCTGTTTTTT.

The genes are TRBV3-1 and TRBJ2-7; D not resolved. This CDR3 is 13 amino acids long. Looked up from germline, CDR1 is LGHDT and CDR2 is YNNKEL (reference sequence). Trimming removed 0 bases at V and 7 bases at J, with 10 bases between. For the CDR3, the DNA is TGTGCCAGCAGCCAAGACAGCCTTCGGGAGCAGTACTTC. Amino acid sequence: CASSQDSLREQYF.

This clonotype ranks as medium-sized (0.01 to 0.1%). The chain employs TRBV6-5 and TRBJ2-7, with D perhaps assigned TRBD1 or TRBD2 (5 bases each). The CDR3 length is 17 residues. V was pared by 5 bases and J by 3 bases, with 23 bases between. Germline V CDR1 and CDR2: MNHEY, SVGAGI. The CDR3 DNA sequence: TGTGCCAGCAGTCCTTCCGTATTACAGGACGGAGGCTACGAGCAGTACTTC. Amino acids: CASSPSVLQDGGYEQYF.

Judged by abundance, this clonotype is medium-sized (0.01 to 0.1%). J is TRBJ2-3 and V is TRBV6-1; no reliable D call. CDR1 is MNHNS, CDR2 SASEGT, per germline. The CDR3 runs to 15 residues. Between the trimmed V and J ends, which lost 11 bases and 1 base, there was a span of 19 bases. Here the CDR3 reads CAGSNRHGGTDTQYF. CDR3 in DNA: TGTGCCGGAAGCAACAGACACGGAGGCACAGATACGCAGTATTTT.

This clonotype was seen ten or more times. The V and J genes are TRBV29-1 and TRBJ2-3; D may be TRBD1 (5 bases). V lost 6 bases and J lost 2, with 6 bases in between. Germline loops: CDR1 SQVTM, CDR2 ANQGSEA. The CDR3 totals 11 residues. The CDR3 reads CSVGATDTQYF. Here the CDR3 DNA reads TGCAGCGTAGGGGCCACAGATACGCAGTATTTT.

The genes are TRBV6-5 and TRBJ1-2, with D possibly TRBD1 on 5 matching bases. V was clipped by 4 bases and J by 4 bases, with 16 bases between them. The CDR3 spans 15 residues. Germline V gene sequence: CDR1 MNHEY, CDR2 SVGAGI. As DNA, the CDR3 is TGTGCCAGCAGTTCCCGGGACGGACAAATCTATGGCTACACCTTC. Translating gives CASSSRDGQIYGYTF.

This clonotype was observed a handful of times. The rearrangement joins TRBV30 to TRBJ2-7; TRBD1 might be the D (5 bases). Trimming took 5 bases from V and 2 from J, leaving 10 bases between them. CDR3 length equals 12 residues. CDR1 and CDR2 (germline): GTSNPN, SVGIG (reference sequence). The CDR3 sequence: CAWEPGTYEQYF. The CDR3 DNA reads TGTGCCTGGGAGCCAGGGACCTACGAGCAGTACTTC.

This clonotype qualifies as medium-sized. This chain links TRBV12-3 or TRBV12-4 with TRBJ2-7; D possibly corresponds to TRBD2 (5 bases). V lost 3 bases, J lost 6 bases, and 12 bases lay in between. This CDR3 region has 13 residues. CDR3 nucleotide sequence: TGTGCCAGCAGTTTGGTCCCAGGAGGCGAGCAGTACTTC. It yields the protein CASSLVPGGEQYF.

The sample holds many counts of this clonotype. This sequence joins TRBV7-2 and TRBJ2-7; the D is unclear. This CDR3 is 14 amino acids long. V was clipped by 3 bases and J by 0 bases, with 9 bases between them. Looked up from germline, CDR1 is SGHTA and CDR2 is FQGNSA. The CDR3 DNA is TGTGCCAGCAGCTTCTACCTTAGCTCCTACGAGCAGTACTTC. It encodes CASSFYLSSYEQYF.

This clonotype was observed a few times. A much larger clone is a single base away; this may be a read error. The J gene is TRBJ1-6, the V gene TRBV5-1; TRBD1 might be the D (5 bases). In germline, CDR1 is SGHRS, CDR2 YFSETQ. The CDR3 spans 14 residues. Trimming pared 4 bases from V and 14 bases from J, leaving 19 bases between. CDR3 nucleotide sequence: TGCGCCAGCAGCCCGGAGACAGAAGTATCGACCCTCCACTTT. Translating gives CASSPETEVSTLHF.